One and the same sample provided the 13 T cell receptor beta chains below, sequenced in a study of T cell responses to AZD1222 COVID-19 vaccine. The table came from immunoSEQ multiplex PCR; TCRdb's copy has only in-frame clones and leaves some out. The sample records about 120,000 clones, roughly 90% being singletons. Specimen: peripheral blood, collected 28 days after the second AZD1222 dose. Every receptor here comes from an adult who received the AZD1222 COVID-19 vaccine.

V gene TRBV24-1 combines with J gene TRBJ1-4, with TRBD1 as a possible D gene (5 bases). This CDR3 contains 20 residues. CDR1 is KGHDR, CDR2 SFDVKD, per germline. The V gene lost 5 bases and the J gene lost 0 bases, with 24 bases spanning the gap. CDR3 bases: TGTGCCACCAGTGCGCCACAGGTGGGGCTAAAGTACGCAACTAATGAAAAACTGTTTTTT. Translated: CATSAPQVGLKYATNEKLFF.

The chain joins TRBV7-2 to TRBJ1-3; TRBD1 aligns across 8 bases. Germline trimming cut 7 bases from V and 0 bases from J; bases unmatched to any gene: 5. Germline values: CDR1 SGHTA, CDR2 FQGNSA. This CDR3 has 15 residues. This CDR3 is CASTDRDISGNTIYF. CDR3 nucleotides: TGTGCCAGCACGGACAGGGACATCTCTGGAAACACCATATATTTT.

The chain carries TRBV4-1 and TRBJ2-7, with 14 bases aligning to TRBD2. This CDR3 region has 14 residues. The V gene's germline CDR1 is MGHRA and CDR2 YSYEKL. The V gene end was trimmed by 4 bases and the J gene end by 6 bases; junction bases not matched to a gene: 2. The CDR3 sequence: CASSPTSGRVEQYF. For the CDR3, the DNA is TGCGCCAGCAGCCCGACTAGCGGGAGGGTCGAGCAGTACTTC.

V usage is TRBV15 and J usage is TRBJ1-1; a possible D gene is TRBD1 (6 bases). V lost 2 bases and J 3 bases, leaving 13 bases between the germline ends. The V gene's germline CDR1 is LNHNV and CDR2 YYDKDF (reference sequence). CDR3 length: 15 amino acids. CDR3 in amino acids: CATSRTTGPYTEAFF. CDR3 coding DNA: TGTGCCACCAGCAGAACGACAGGACCTTACACTGAAGCTTTCTTT.

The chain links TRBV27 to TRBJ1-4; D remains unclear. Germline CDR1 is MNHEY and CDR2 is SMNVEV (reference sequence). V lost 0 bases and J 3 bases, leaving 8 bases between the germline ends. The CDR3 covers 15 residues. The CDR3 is CASSLSGWANEKLFF. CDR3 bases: TGTGCCAGCAGTTTATCGGGTTGGGCTAATGAAAAACTGTTTTTT.

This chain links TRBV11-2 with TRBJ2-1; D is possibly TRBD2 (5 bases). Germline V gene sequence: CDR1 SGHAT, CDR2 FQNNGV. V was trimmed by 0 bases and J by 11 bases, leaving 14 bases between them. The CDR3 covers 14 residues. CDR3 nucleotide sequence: TGTGCCAGCAGCTTAGAGGACTCCGGCATCAAGCAGTTCTTC. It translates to CASSLEDSGIKQFF.

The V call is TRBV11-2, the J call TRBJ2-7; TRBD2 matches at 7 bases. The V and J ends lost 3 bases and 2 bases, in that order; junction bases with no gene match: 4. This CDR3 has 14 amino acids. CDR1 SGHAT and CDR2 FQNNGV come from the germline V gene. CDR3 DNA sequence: TGTGCCAGCAGCTTTTGGGAGGGGACCTACGAGCAGTACTTC. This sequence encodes CASSFWEGTYEQYF.

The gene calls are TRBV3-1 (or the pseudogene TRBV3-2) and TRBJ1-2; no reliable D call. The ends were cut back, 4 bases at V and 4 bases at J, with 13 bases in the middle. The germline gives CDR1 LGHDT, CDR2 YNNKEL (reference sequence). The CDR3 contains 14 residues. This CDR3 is CASSRWEVAYGYTF. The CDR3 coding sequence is TGTGCCAGCAGCCGATGGGAAGTAGCCTATGGCTACACCTTC.

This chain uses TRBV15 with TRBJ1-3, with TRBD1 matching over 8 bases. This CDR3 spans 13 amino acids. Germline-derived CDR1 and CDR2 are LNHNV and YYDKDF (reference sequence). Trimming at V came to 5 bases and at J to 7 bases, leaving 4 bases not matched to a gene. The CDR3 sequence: CATSLQGGNTIYF. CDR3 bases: TGTGCCACCAGCCTACAGGGGGGTAACACCATATATTTT.

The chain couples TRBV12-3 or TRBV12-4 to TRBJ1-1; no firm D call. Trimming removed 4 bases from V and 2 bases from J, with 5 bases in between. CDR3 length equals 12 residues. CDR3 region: CASSWANTEAFF. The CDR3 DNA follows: TGTGCCAGCAGTTGGGCAAACACTGAAGCTTTCTTT.

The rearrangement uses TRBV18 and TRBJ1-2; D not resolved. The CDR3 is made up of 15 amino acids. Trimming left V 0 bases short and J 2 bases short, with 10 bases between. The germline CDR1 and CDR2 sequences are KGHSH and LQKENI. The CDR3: CASSPPSLGNYGYTF. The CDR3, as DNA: TGTGCCAGCTCACCACCGAGTCTGGGAAACTATGGCTACACCTTC.

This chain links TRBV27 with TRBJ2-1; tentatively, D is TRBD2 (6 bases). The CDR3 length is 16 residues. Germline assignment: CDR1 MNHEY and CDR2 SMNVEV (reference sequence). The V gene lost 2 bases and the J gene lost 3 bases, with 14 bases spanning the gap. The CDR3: CASSLDPGAVYNEQFF. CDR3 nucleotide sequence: TGTGCCAGCAGTTTAGACCCGGGAGCCGTCTACAATGAGCAGTTCTTC.

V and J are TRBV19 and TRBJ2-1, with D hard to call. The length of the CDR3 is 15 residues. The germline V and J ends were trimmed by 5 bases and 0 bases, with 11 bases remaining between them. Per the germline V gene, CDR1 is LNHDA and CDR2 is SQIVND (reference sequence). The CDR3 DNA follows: TGTGCCAGTAGTGACTCGGATAGCTCCTACAATGAGCAGTTCTTC. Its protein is CASSDSDSSYNEQFF.